The TCR beta chain described here comes from a study of blood T cells in healthy people across ages. The length of the CDR3 is 13 residues. V lost 7 bases and J lost 6; bases outside the gene matches: 5. The V gene's germline CDR1 is SNHLY and CDR2 FYNNEI. Combining a sample-barcoded 5' primer with a J-beta primer mix, a second PCR ran for 7 to 11 cycles. TCRdb reprocessed the 5' RACE reads via MiXCR and lists one record per CDR3 protein. The sample includes 1.8 million or so distinct CDR3 sequences, roughly 43% of them seen just once. This TCR came from a human donor in good health. Sequenced: blood. The chain couples TRBV2 to TRBJ2-1, with TRBD2 matching over 8 bases. In DNA, the CDR3 is TGTGCCAGCATGCTAGCGGGCATCAATGAGCAGTTCTTC. It is translated as CASMLAGINEQFF.